This T cell receptor (beta chain) is drawn from a study of T cells expressing NK-cell markers. On this clonotype: Its antigen is undetermined.

The cDNA for TCR beta came from 5'RACE template switching with UMIs. For each CDR3 protein, TCRdb gives one entry from its re-call of the 5' RACE reads, without DNA. The sample's table shows 150,000 to 180,000 distinct CDR3 sequences. Study conclusions and caveats: The contribution of dominant NKG2C+ clonotypes to CD8+ T cells in a handful of donors was roughly 1.0-7.5%. The HCMV specificity of the expanded NKG2C+ T cell clones stayed unresolved.

The clonotype was recovered from a woman aged 45-60 years in good health. Sequencing was carried out using blood T cells: a sorted CD56 or NKG2C T cell subset, CD4+ or CD8+ T cells, or bulk PBMC T cells (not recorded which).

CDR3 amino acids: CASSKGTGGGQPQHF. The V gene is TRBV7-2, the J gene TRBJ1-5; there is no DNA to check the TCRdb D call of TRBD1. The germline V gene encodes CDR1 SGHTA and CDR2 FQGNSA. The CDR3 loop spans 15 amino acids.